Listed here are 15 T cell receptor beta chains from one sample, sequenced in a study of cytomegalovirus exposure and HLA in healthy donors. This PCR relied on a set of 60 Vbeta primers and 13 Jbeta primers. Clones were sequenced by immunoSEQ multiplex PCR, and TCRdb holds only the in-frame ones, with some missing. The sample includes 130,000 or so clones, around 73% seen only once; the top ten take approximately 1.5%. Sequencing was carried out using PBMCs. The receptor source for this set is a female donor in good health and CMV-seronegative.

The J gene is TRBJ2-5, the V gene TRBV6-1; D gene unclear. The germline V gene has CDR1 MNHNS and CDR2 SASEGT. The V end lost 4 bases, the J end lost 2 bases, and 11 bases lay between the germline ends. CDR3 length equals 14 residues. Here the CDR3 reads CASSVRGGQETQYF. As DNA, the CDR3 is TGTGCCAGCAGTGTTAGAGGCGGACAAGAGACCCAGTACTTC.

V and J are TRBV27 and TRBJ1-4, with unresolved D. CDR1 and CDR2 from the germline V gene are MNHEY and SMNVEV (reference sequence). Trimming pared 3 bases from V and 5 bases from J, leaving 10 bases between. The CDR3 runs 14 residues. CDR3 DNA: TGTGCCAGCAGTTTGAGAGGGATCAATGAAAAACTGTTTTTT. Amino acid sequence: CASSLRGINEKLFF. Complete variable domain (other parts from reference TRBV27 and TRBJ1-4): EAQVTQNPRYLITVTGKKLTVTCSQNMNHEYMSWYRQDPGLGLRQIYYSMNVEVTDKGDVPEGYKVSRKEKRNFPLILESPSPNQTSLYFCASSLRGINEKLFFGSGTQLSVL.

The CDR3: CASSISGTTNNEQFF. The CDR3 coding sequence is TGTGCCAGCAGTATTAGCGGGACTACAAACAATGAGCAGTTCTTC. V usage is TRBV6-5 and J usage is TRBJ2-1, with 8 nucleotides matching TRBD2. V shed 5 bases and J 5 bases; nucleotides not matched to a gene: 8. The V gene's germline CDR1 is MNHEY and CDR2 SVGAGI. The CDR3 is 15 amino acids.

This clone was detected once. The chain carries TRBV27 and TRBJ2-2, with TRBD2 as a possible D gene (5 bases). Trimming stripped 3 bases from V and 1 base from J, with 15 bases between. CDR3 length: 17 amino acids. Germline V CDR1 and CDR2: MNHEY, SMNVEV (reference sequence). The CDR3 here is CASSFRTTAVNTGELFF. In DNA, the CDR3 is TGTGCCAGCAGTTTCCGCACCACAGCGGTGAACACCGGGGAGCTGTTTTTT.

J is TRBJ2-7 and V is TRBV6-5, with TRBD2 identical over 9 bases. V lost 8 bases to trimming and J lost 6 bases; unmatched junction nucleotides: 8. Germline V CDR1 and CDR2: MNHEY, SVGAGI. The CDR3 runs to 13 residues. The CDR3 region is CASAGGTDGEQYF. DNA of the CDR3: TGTGCCAGCGCGGGGGGGACTGACGGCGAGCAGTACTTC.

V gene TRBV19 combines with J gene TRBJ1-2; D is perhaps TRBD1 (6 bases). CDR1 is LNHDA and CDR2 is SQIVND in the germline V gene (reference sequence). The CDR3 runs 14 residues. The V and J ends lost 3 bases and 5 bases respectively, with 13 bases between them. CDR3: CASSITGKEYGYTF. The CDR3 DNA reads TGTGCCAGTAGTATCACAGGGAAGGAGTATGGCTACACCTTC. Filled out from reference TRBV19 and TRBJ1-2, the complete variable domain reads DGGITQSPKYLFRKEGQNVTLSCEQNLNHDAMYWYRQDPGQGLRLIYYSQIVNDFQKGDIAEGYSVSREKKESFPLTVTSAQKNPTAFYLCASSITGKEYGYTFGSGTRLTVV.

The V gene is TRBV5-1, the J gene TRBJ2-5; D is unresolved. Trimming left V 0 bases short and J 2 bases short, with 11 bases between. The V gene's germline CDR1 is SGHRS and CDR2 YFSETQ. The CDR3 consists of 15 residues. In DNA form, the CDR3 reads TGCGCCAGCAGCTTGGACCCCACACGACAAGAGACCCAGTACTTC. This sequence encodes CASSLDPTRQETQYF.

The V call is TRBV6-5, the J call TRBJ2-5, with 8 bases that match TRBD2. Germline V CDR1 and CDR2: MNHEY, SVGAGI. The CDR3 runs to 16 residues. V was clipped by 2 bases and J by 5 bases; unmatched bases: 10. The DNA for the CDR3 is TGTGCCAGCAGTTACGAGGGAGTAGCGGGGCCCGAGACCCAGTACTTC. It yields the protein CASSYEGVAGPETQYF.

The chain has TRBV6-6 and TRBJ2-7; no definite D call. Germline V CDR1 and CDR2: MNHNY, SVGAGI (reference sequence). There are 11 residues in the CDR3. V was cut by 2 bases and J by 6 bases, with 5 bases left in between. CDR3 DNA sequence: TGTGCCAGCAGTTACCTCTCCGAGCAGTACTTC. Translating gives CASSYLSEQYF.

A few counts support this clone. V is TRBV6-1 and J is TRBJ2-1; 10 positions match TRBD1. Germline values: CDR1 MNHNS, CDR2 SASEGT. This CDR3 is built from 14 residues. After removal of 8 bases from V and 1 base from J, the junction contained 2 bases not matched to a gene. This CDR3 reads CASGQGESYNEQFF. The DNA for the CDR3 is TGTGCCAGCGGACAGGGGGAGTCCTACAATGAGCAGTTCTTC.

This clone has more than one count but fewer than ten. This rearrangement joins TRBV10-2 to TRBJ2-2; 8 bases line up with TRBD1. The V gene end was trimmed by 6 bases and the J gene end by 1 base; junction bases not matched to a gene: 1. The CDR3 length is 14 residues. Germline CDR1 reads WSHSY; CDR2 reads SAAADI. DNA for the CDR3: TGCGCCAGCAGCGGGACAGGGAACACCGGGGAGCTGTTTTTT. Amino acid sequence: CASSGTGNTGELFF.

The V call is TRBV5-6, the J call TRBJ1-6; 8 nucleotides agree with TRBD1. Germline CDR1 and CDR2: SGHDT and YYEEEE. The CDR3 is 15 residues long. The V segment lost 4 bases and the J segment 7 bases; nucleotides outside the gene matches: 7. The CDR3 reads CASSRDRGRNSPLHF. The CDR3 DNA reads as TGTGCCAGCAGCCGAGACAGGGGCAGGAATTCACCCCTCCACTTT. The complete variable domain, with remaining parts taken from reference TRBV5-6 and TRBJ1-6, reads DAGVTQSPTHLIKTRGQQVTLRCSPKSGHDTVSWYQQALGQGPQFIFQYYEEEERQRGNFPDRFSGHQFPNYSSELNVNALLLGDSALYLCASSRDRGRNSPLHFGNGTRLTVT.

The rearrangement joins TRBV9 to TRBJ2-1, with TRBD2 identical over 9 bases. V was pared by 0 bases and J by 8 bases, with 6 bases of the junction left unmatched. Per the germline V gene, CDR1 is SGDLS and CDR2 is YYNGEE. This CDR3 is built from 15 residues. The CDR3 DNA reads TGTGCCAGCAGCGTAGGTAGCGGGAGTTCCCATGAGCAGTTCTTC. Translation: CASSVGSGSSHEQFF.

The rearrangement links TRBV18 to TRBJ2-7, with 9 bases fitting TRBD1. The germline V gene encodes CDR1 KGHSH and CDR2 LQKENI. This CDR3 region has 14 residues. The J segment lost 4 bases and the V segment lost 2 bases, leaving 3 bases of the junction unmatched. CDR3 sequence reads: CASSPSGTGYEQYF. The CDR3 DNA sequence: TGTGCCAGCTCACCATCCGGGACAGGGTACGAGCAGTACTTC.

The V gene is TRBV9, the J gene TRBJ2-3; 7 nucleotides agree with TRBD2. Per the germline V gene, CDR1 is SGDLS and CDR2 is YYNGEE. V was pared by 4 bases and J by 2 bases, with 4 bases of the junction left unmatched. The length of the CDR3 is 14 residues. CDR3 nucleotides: TGTGCCAGCAGCATTCGACTAGCCACAGATACGCAGTATTTT. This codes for CASSIRLATDTQYF.